The 3 T cell receptor beta chains below come from one sample, sequenced in a study of identical twins. TCRdb independently ran MiXCR on the 5' RACE reads; one entry per CDR3 protein. Of approximately 470,000 distinct CDR3 sequences in the sample, over 12% are singletons; the top ten hold approximately 0.52%. These data were likewise used in another study, on yellow fever vaccine responses in identical twins.

Sample: CD4+ T cells sorted from blood. The receptors here all came from a woman aged 18-30 years in good health.

The sample holds a few counts of this clonotype. This chain joins TRBV29-1 and TRBJ2-1; 7 bases agree with TRBD1. From germline, CDR1 is SQVTM and CDR2 ANQGSEA. The CDR3 is made up of 15 amino acids. The V gene end was trimmed by 4 bases and the J gene end by 0 bases; junction bases not matched to a gene: 6. CDR3 region: CSVVRDSGSYNEQFF. As DNA, the CDR3 is TGCAGCGTTGTCCGGGACAGCGGCTCCTACAATGAGCAGTTCTTC.

This clonotype was recorded a few times. The V and J genes are TRBV9 and TRBJ2-2, with 12 bases identical to TRBD2. Trimming at V came to 3 bases and at J to 5 bases, leaving 2 bases not matched to a gene. From germline, CDR1 is SGDLS and CDR2 YYNGEE. The CDR3 covers 15 residues. The CDR3 loop reads CASSGLAGVTGELFF. As DNA, the CDR3 is TGTGCCAGCAGCGGACTAGCGGGGGTAACCGGGGAGCTGTTTTTT.

There are many counts of this clonotype. In nucleotides, the CDR3 is TGCGCCAGCAGCCAAGTGGGGACCCGAGAGACCCAGTACTTC. This sequence encodes CASSQVGTRETQYF. The rearrangement uses TRBV4-1 and TRBJ2-5; tentatively, D is TRBD1 or TRBD2 (5 bases each). Germline V CDR1 and CDR2: MGHRA, YSYEKL. This CDR3 has 14 residues. Deletions cut 1 base from V and 4 bases from J, with 10 bases between.